These 19 T cell receptor beta chains share one sample of origin, sequenced in a study of blood T cell repertoires in COVID-19. TCRdb's table, derived via immunoSEQ multiplex PCR, lists solely in-frame clones and lacks some. The sample carries about 190,000 clones, around 79% recorded once. Specimen: peripheral blood. The origin of the receptors is a woman aged 45-59 years with acute or convalescent COVID-19.

The rearrangement uses TRBV7-2 and TRBJ1-5, with TRBD1 matching over 8 bases. The germline CDR1 and CDR2 sequences are SGHTA and FQGNSA. J lost 1 base, V lost 4 bases, and 3 bases had no gene match. The CDR3 sequence is 15 residues long. CDR3 residues: CASSSDRVSNQPQHF. CDR3 nucleotide sequence: TGTGCCAGCAGCTCGGACAGGGTGAGCAATCAGCCCCAGCATTTT.

This clone has more than one count but fewer than ten. This chain uses TRBV6-1 with TRBJ1-1, with a possible D match to TRBD1 (5 bases). V lost 2 bases and J lost 1, with 17 bases in between. Germline CDR1 reads MNHNS; CDR2 reads SASEGT. This CDR3 is built from 17 residues. Written as DNA, the CDR3 is TGTGCCAGCAGTGAAATATTACGGGGGGATCGGAACACTGAAGCTTTCTTT. Its protein product is CASSEILRGDRNTEAFF.

The rearrangement joins TRBV2 to TRBJ2-7; D gene ambiguous. The CDR3 sequence is 12 residues long. CDR1 and CDR2 from the germline V gene are SNHLY and FYNNEI. V was trimmed by 6 bases and J by 6 bases, leaving 12 bases between them. This CDR3 reads CASRVGPLEQYF. The CDR3, as DNA: TGTGCCAGCAGGGTGGGCCCCCTCGAGCAGTACTTC.

J is TRBJ1-2 and V is TRBV28; tentative D call: TRBD1 (5 bases). V was shortened by 2 bases and J by 0 bases, with 7 bases between the two germline ends. Germline loops: CDR1 MDHEN, CDR2 SYDVKM. This CDR3 is 14 amino acids long. The CDR3 nucleotides read TGTGCCAGCAGTTTAGGCAGGGCTAACTATGGCTACACCTTC. Its translation is CASSLGRANYGYTF.

The gene calls are TRBV6-5 and TRBJ1-2, with 8 bases matching TRBD1. There are 16 residues in the CDR3. The germline V gene has CDR1 MNHEY and CDR2 SVGAGI. With 0 bases clipped from V and 3 bases from J, the junction kept 6 bases outside the gene matches. The CDR3 protein is CASSYSSGTGYYGYTF. The CDR3, as DNA: TGTGCCAGCAGTTACTCGAGCGGGACAGGTTACTATGGCTACACCTTC.

There are a few counts of this clone. The gene calls are TRBV2 and TRBJ1-1; D is undetermined. Between the trimmed V and J ends, which lost 4 bases and 4 bases, there was a span of 10 bases. The CDR3 contains 13 residues. Germline V gene sequence: CDR1 SNHLY, CDR2 FYNNEI. CDR3 coding DNA: TGTGCCAGCAGTGCGAGCACCTTCACTGAAGCTTTCTTT. Amino acids: CASSASTFTEAFF.

This rearrangement joins TRBV2 to TRBJ1-1, with D possibly being TRBD1 (6 bases). The CDR3 is 13 residues long. Germline CDR1 and CDR2: SNHLY and FYNNEI. The germline V and J ends were trimmed by 4 bases and 1 base, with 7 bases remaining between them. The CDR3 nucleotides are TGTGCCAGCAGTGGCAGGGGGAACACTGAAGCTTTCTTT. This sequence encodes CASSGRGNTEAFF.

CDR3: CASSLTGGPSVEQYF. In nucleotides, the CDR3 is TGCGCCAGCAGCCTGACAGGGGGGCCTTCTGTTGAGCAGTACTTC. The V and J genes are TRBV5-1 and TRBJ2-7, with TRBD1 identical over 9 bases. V shed 4 bases, J shed 7 bases, and the junction held 12 bases outside the gene matches. The CDR3 runs 15 residues. The germline V gene has CDR1 SGHRS and CDR2 YFSETQ.

The chain is built from TRBV30 and TRBJ2-7; TRBD2 agrees at 15 bases. Germline V gives CDR1 GTSNPN, CDR2 SVGIG (reference sequence). Germline trimming cut 4 bases from V and 4 bases from J; bases unmatched to any gene: 5. The CDR3 loop spans 15 amino acids. The CDR3 nucleotides read TGTGCCTGGAATCAAGGGACTAGCGGGAGGTACGAGCAGTACTTC. Amino acids: CAWNQGTSGRYEQYF. Combining the CDR3 with reference TRBV30 and TRBJ2-7 gives the whole variable domain SQTIHQWPATLVQPVGSPLSLECTVEGTSNPNLYWYRQAAGRGLQLLFYSVGIGQISSEVPQNLSASRPQDRQFILSSKKLLLSDSGFYLCAWNQGTSGRYEQYFGPGTRLTVT.

This chain uses TRBV5-1 with TRBJ2-3, with TRBD2 identical over 8 bases. V shed 0 bases, J shed 0 bases, and the junction held 9 bases outside the gene matches. The CDR3 is made up of 18 amino acids. Germline-derived CDR1 and CDR2 are SGHRS and YFSETQ. The CDR3 DNA sequence: TGCGCCAGCAGCTTGGGTAAAAGGACTAGCAGTAGCACAGATACGCAGTATTTT. The encoded protein is CASSLGKRTSSSTDTQYF.

The V gene is TRBV19, the J gene TRBJ1-1; D is uncertain. The germline V gene encodes CDR1 LNHDA and CDR2 SQIVND (reference sequence). There are 15 residues in the CDR3. The ends were cut back, 3 bases at V and 4 bases at J, with 15 bases in the middle. CDR3 sequence (DNA): TGTGCCAGTAGTATCTCAACCTTTGGAGGCACTGAAGCTTTCTTT. It specifies CASSISTFGGTEAFF.

This chain links TRBV28 with TRBJ1-1; 7 bases line up with TRBD1. The CDR3 has 16 amino acids. The germline gives CDR1 MDHEN, CDR2 SYDVKM. With 7 bases clipped from V and 0 bases from J, the junction kept 11 bases outside the gene matches. The CDR3 sequence is CASTTIRGQMNTEAFF. The CDR3 coding sequence is TGTGCCAGCACCACAATCCGGGGACAGATGAACACTGAAGCTTTCTTT.

This sequence joins TRBV3-1 (or the pseudogene TRBV3-2) and TRBJ2-7; weak D call: TRBD2 (5 bases). Trimming removed 2 bases at V and 6 bases at J, with 8 bases between. The CDR3 sequence is 12 residues long. Germline V gene lookup returns CDR1 LGHDT and CDR2 YNNKEL (reference sequence). In DNA, the CDR3 is TGTGCCAGCAGCCAACGAGGGCTCGAGCAGTACTTC. Translating gives CASSQRGLEQYF.

This clone was picked up a small number of times. This chain uses TRBV12-5 with TRBJ1-1; 9 nucleotides line up with TRBD1. CDR3 length equals 14 residues. The ends lost 6 bases at V and 1 base at J; junction bases unmatched: 3. Per germline, CDR1 LGHNT and CDR2 FRNRAP. The CDR3 sequence is CASGVGQGNTEAFF. CDR3 DNA: TGTGCTAGTGGAGTGGGACAGGGGAACACTGAAGCTTTCTTT.

The genes are TRBV10-2 and TRBJ1-2; 10 nucleotides agree with TRBD1. This CDR3 spans 12 amino acids. J gave up 5 bases and V 11 bases, and 5 bases lay outside the gene matches. Germline lookup yields CDR1 WSHSY and CDR2 SAAADI. The CDR3 spells CAATGGGYGYTF. Written as DNA, the CDR3 is TGCGCCGCGACAGGGGGCGGATATGGCTACACCTTC.

This CDR3 is CASSPEGVYEQYF. The CDR3 region has the DNA TGCGCCAGCAGCCCTGAAGGGGTCTACGAGCAGTACTTC. The chain combines TRBV4-1 with TRBJ2-7; TRBD1 is a possible D gene (5 bases). The CDR3 is made up of 13 amino acids. With 4 bases removed from V and 3 bases from J, the gap between germline ends came to 10 bases. Germline V lookup: CDR1 MGHRA, CDR2 YSYEKL.

The V and J genes are TRBV7-8 and TRBJ1-2, with D tentatively TRBD1 (5 bases). The V gene's germline CDR1 is SGHVS and CDR2 FQNEAQ. The V end lost 1 base, the J end lost 4 bases, and 13 bases lay between the germline ends. This CDR3 has 15 amino acids. CDR3 loop: CASSLDNRPVYGYTF. The CDR3, as DNA: TGTGCCAGCAGCTTAGATAACAGGCCGGTCTATGGCTACACCTTC.

The V call is TRBV18, the J call TRBJ2-3, with 9 positions matching TRBD1. From germline, CDR1 is KGHSH and CDR2 LQKENI. The V gene end was trimmed by 5 bases and the J gene end by 2 bases; junction bases not matched to a gene: 8. This CDR3 is built from 16 residues. The DNA for the CDR3 is TGTGCCAGCTCAATCTACAGGGGGCGGCTCACAGATACGCAGTATTTT. It specifies CASSIYRGRLTDTQYF.

The CDR3 loop is CASSPQGPGNTIYF. CDR3 in DNA: TGTGCCAGCAGCCCACAGGGTCCTGGAAACACCATATATTTT. This chain links TRBV7-6 with TRBJ1-3; D may be TRBD1 (6 bases). The CDR3 loop spans 14 amino acids. The V and J ends lost 5 bases and 2 bases respectively, with 10 bases between them. The germline CDR1 and CDR2 sequences are SGHVS and FNYEAQ.